This T cell receptor beta chain was sequenced during a study of control samples from healthy donors and cancer patients. The germline gives CDR1 MDHEN, CDR2 SYDVKM. This CDR3 region has 14 residues. Trimming removed 7 bases at V and 3 bases at J, with 15 bases between. The protocol was immunoSEQ multiplex PCR, while the TCRdb copy is restricted to in-frame clones and leaves out a portion. Of approximately 180,000 clones listed, 94% are singletons. The rearrangement joins TRBV28 to TRBJ2-5; no clear D. The origin of this receptor is a woman between 18 and 29 years old in good health. Input material: blood. CDR3 sequence: CASTSTLIKETQYF. The CDR3 region has the DNA TGTGCCAGCACCTCGACACTCATTAAAGAGACCCAGTACTTC.